The source of this T cell receptor beta chain is a study of CD8+CD57+ T cells in acquired aplastic anemia. Overall study context: Quantities of DNA derived from sorted CD4+ and CD8+ cells averaged roughly 3.4 ug. For CD4+ cells, healthy donors had an average of roughly 11 million reads.

Whole-study findings and limits: Patients did not significantly differ from controls in CD8+ Simpson's diversity.

This clonotype appeared many times. Its antigen is still unknown. Profiles of TCR beta VDJ and CDR3 were generated from a genomic DNA template. TCRdb re-derived calls from the reads in MiXCR, one entry per CDR3 protein. This table has around 200,000 distinct CDR3 sequences, over 60% appearing once. This clonotype was obtained from a human donor in good health. Sequenced material: sorted CD4+, CD8+, or CD8+CD57+ T cells (not recorded which) from PBMCs.

CDR3 in DNA: TGTGCCAGCAGCCTCCAGGGCTTTAGCGGTGAAGCTTTCTTT. Residues: CASSLQGFSGEAFF. The chain is built from TRBV14 and TRBJ1-1; possible D gene TRBD1, 5 bases. Germline CDR1 SGHDN, CDR2 FVKESK. V lost 4 bases to trimming and J lost 7 bases, with 16 bases between them. The CDR3 runs to 14 residues.